The clone carrying this TCR beta chain has at least ten counts. As yet, its antigen is unknown. The data were produced by immunoSEQ multiplex PCR, yet TCRdb's version contains in-frame clones alone and is incomplete. This table has 950,000 to 1,300,000 clones, under 80% appearing once. The data were obtained in a study of shared clonotypes between healthy human individuals. Study in general: Contributing individuals were a couple of females and three males aged 18 to 49.

Study-wide findings and caveats: Sampling used blood alone; tissue repertoires probably differ.

Trimming pared 2 bases from V and 3 bases from J, leaving 13 bases between. The germline CDR1 and CDR2 sequences are SQVTM and ANQGSEA. The CDR3 is 14 amino acids. Recent acute infections and vaccinations were absent in the healthy HIV-negative adult donors. V usage is TRBV29-1 and J usage is TRBJ1-2, with a possible D match to TRBD1 (5 bases). The source of this sequence is a man younger than 30 in good health. Material for sequencing was memory CD4+ T cells sorted from blood. The subset here: CD45RA-negative fraction. Written as DNA, the CDR3 is TGCAGCGTTGAAAGAGGGCAGGGCTACTATGGCTACACCTTC. This translates into CSVERGQGYYGYTF.